This TCR beta chain was sequenced during a study of monozygotic twins with inflammatory bowel disease. The study's findings and limits: Using the inverse Simpson index, IBD patients had lower TCRbeta diversity than healthy co-twins. Individual T cell subtypes were not distinguishable.

Collection yielded around 2.7 ml of blood per donor. The germline gives CDR1 KGHSH, CDR2 LQKENI. The CDR3 is made up of 15 amino acids. A word on this clonotype: As yet, its antigen is unknown.

TCRdb re-called the 5' RACE reads and shows each CDR3 protein once, DNA omitted. The sample totals hundreds of thousands of distinct CDR3 sequences; its top ten clones hold around 2.4%. Sequenced: blood. This chain connects TRBV18 to TRBJ1-1; TCRdb's D call of TRBD1 is untestable without DNA. This TCR was recovered from a human donor with ulcerative colitis or Crohn's disease, or a healthy co-twin of an affected twin (not recorded which). The CDR3 protein is CASSPIRGANTEAFF.